This T cell receptor (beta chain) derives from a study of T cell changes during pregnancy in multiple sclerosis. Sequencing was performed with immunoSEQ multiplex PCR; in TCRdb, only in-frame clones are kept and a portion is missing. This sample yields roughly 62,000 clones, of which about 88% are seen a single time; roughly 2.7% belongs to the top ten. V trimming: 4 bases; J trimming: 1 base; junction bases outside the gene matches: 2. This CDR3 contains 15 residues. CDR1 and CDR2 from the germline V gene are MNHEY and SMNVEV (reference sequence). Here the sequenced sample was peripheral blood, taken in the first trimester of pregnancy. The chain is built from TRBV27 and TRBJ1-5; 9 nucleotides line up with TRBD1. This receptor was taken from a female donor with multiple sclerosis, enrolled in a pregnancy study. Here the CDR3 reads CASSWTGDSNQPQHF. The CDR3 DNA reads TGTGCCAGCAGTTGGACAGGGGACAGCAATCAGCCCCAGCATTTT.